A selection of T cell receptor beta chains follows, all from one sample in a study of PD-1 blockade in classical Hodgkin lymphoma. The assay was immunoSEQ multiplex PCR, and TCRdb's table has in-frame clones only and misses some. The table lists 80,000 to 100,000 clones, roughly 89% of them singletons. This specimen was peripheral blood mononuclear cells (PBMCs), taken at baseline. These receptors were taken from a human donor with classical Hodgkin lymphoma. Each CDR3 is given with its conserved first and last residue. Fields, in order: D gene, clone size, J gene, V gene, CDR3 DNA, CDR3 protein. The D gene is left open where the match is weak. Rows give clone size only sometimes, using once, few, many, or a class for an expanded clone.

>NA|NA|TRBJ2-5|TRBV27
TGTGCCAGCAGTTTCTTGGGGGTAGAGCAAGAGACCCAGTACTTC
CASSFLGVEQETQYF
>TRBD1|NA|TRBJ1-2|TRBV27
TGTGCCAGCAGTCCATCGACAGGGGGACAACTATGGGATGGCTACACCTTC
CASSPSTGGQLWDGYTF
>NA|NA|TRBJ2-7|TRBV18
TGTGCCAGCTCCCGGAGGGATGGTGACGAGCAGTACTTC
CASSRRDGDEQYF
>NA|NA|TRBJ2-1|TRBV10-1
TGCGCCAGCCAGGCGGGTGGATCTTACAATGAGCAGTTCTTC
CASQAGGSYNEQFF
>NA|NA|TRBJ2-2|TRBV15
TGTGCCACCAGCGGTTCCGGGACACCCACCGGGGAGCTGTTTTTT
CATSGSGTPTGELFF
>NA|few|TRBJ1-2|TRBV25-1
TGTGCCAGCAGCGAAAGAGGTCCTAACTATGGCTACACCTTC
CASSERGPNYGYTF
>NA|NA|TRBJ1-1|TRBV5-1
TGCGCCAGCAGCTTTGCAGCGAACACTGAAGCTTTCTTT
CASSFAANTEAFF
>NA|NA|TRBJ2-5|TRBV2
TGTGCCAGCAGGGGGTTAGAGACCCAGTACTTC
CASRGLETQYF
>NA|NA|TRBJ2-7|TRBV5-1
TGCGCCAGCAGAGGGTCGACATCCTACGAGCAGTACTTC
CASRGSTSYEQYF
>NA|NA|TRBJ2-1|TRBV19
TGTGCCAGTAGCGCCCAGGGGAGCTCCTACAATGAGCAGTTCTTC
CASSAQGSSYNEQFF
>NA|NA|TRBJ2-1|TRBV18
TGTGCCAGCTCACCTCGCGGACTCACGAGCTCCTACAATGAGCAGTTCTTC
CASSPRGLTSSYNEQFF
>NA|NA|TRBJ2-7|TRBV7-6
TGTGCCAGCAGCCCGATCAGCTCCCGGAGGCTCCTCTACGAGCAGTACTTC
CASSPISSRRLLYEQYF
>NA|NA|TRBJ1-1|TRBV10-3
TGTGCCATCAGTGGGACAGTGAACACTGAAGCTTTCTTT
CAISGTVNTEAFF
>NA|NA|TRBJ2-5|TRBV4-2
TGTGCCAGCAGCCAACTACAGCAACAAGAGACCCAGTACTTC
CASSQLQQQETQYF
>NA|once|TRBJ2-1|TRBV28
TGTGCCAGCAGTGAGATCCGGGGGCAAGCTGGATGGAATGAGCAGTTCTTC
CASSEIRGQAGWNEQFF
>NA|once|TRBJ2-1|TRBV19
TGTGCCAGTAGTAGCAGGATGGGAACCACAAATGAGCAGTTCTTC
CASSSRMGTTNEQFF
>NA|NA|TRBJ1-4|TRBV27
TGTGCCAGCCGGAGTGGGGGGTCAACTAATGAAAAACTGTTTTTT
CASRSGGSTNEKLFF
>TRBD2|NA|TRBJ2-1|TRBV9
TGTGCCAGCAGCCCACATAGGGGGGCTAGCGGGCTCTCCTACAATGAGCAGTTCTTC
CASSPHRGASGLSYNEQFF
>TRBD1|few|TRBJ1-5|TRBV30
TGTGCCTGGGGTAGACAGGGCTATAGCAATCAGCCCCAGCATTTT
CAWGRQGYSNQPQHF
>TRBD2|NA|TRBJ2-3|TRBV27
TGTGCCAGCAGTTTACGTGGGAGGGCGGCAGATACGCAGTATTTT
CASSLRGRAADTQYF
>NA|NA|TRBJ1-1|TRBV10-1
TGCGCCAGCAGTGAGTCCTCAGTTCAGAGTGAAGCTTTCTTT
CASSESSVQSEAFF
>TRBD2|NA|TRBJ2-7|TRBV10-1
TGCGCCAGCAGCCCTGTACTAGCGGGAGGCGGTGAGCAGTACTTC
CASSPVLAGGGEQYF
>NA|NA|TRBJ2-2|TRBV5-1
TGCGCCAGCAGCCCAAACACGCCCCTCAAGGAGCTGTTTTTT
CASSPNTPLKELFF
>NA|NA|TRBJ2-5|TRBV7-9
TGTGCCAGCAGCTTAGGGCGAGGGCTGCAAGAGACCCAGTACTTC
CASSLGRGLQETQYF
>TRBD2|NA|TRBJ2-7|TRBV6-5
TGTGCCACCCAGACGACCGGGGGGACCTACGAGCAGTACTTC
CATQTTGGTYEQYF
>NA|NA|TRBJ2-1|TRBV7-3
TGTGCCAGCAGCTTATGGGGGGAAAGGAATGAGCAGTTCTTC
CASSLWGERNEQFF
>NA|NA|TRBJ1-2|TRBV7-9
TGTGCCAGCAGCTTAGTCCAGGGGCGCGGGTATGGCTACACCTTC
CASSLVQGRGYGYTF
>NA|NA|TRBJ2-5|TRBV15
TGTGCCACCAGCCTACGGCCCCCAGGGCCCCAAGAGACCCAGTACTTC
CATSLRPPGPQETQYF
>TRBD2|NA|TRBJ2-7|TRBV30
TGTGCCTGGAGTCCTGGGACTAGCGAGTACGAGCAGTACTTC
CAWSPGTSEYEQYF
>TRBD2|NA|TRBJ2-7|TRBV5-4
TGTGCCAGCAGCCCTAGCGGGAGCCCCTACGAGCAGTACTTC
CASSPSGSPYEQYF
>NA|NA|TRBJ1-5|TRBV2
TGTGCCAGCAGAACAGGACTTCATAGCAATCAGCCCCAGCATTTT
CASRTGLHSNQPQHF